Each of the 8 T cell receptor beta chains below was sequenced from the same sample in a study of T cell repertoires in cytomegalovirus infection. These receptors' targets are unknown. TCRdb re-derived calls from the reads in MiXCR, one entry per CDR3 protein. The table has some 920,000 distinct CDR3 sequences, roughly a third seen once. Sequenced material: cultured CD8+ T cells from PBMCs, taken from culture after CMV antigen stimulation. The receptor set was obtained from a human donor in good health (CMV status not recorded). Some clones in this sample may be carry-over from other donors' samples.

This clonotype was detected many times. This chain links TRBV2 with TRBJ2-1; TRBD1 agrees at 9 bases. J was trimmed by 4 bases and V by 4 bases; bases with no gene match: 5. This CDR3 has 15 amino acids. Germline CDR1 and CDR2: SNHLY and FYNNEI. The CDR3 nucleotides read TGTGCCAGCAGTGTGACAGGGGGACCTTACAATGAGCAGTTCTTC. Translating it yields CASSVTGGPYNEQFF. Supplemented by reference TRBV2 and TRBJ2-1, the full variable domain reads EPEVTQTPSHQVTQMGQEVILRCVPISNHLYFYWYRQILGQKVEFLVSFYNNEISEKSEIFDDQFSVERPDGSNFTLKIRSTKLEDSAMYFCASSVTGGPYNEQFFGPGTRLTVL.

In its sample, this clonotype was seen a few times. For the CDR3, the DNA is TGTGCCAGCAGTCCCTTGGACAGTAAAGAGACCCAGTACTTC. Protein product: CASSPLDSKETQYF. This chain uses TRBV27 with TRBJ2-5, with TRBD1 as a possible D gene (6 bases). The CDR3 covers 14 residues. Germline CDR1 is MNHEY and CDR2 is SMNVEV (reference sequence). Trimming removed 5 bases at V and 3 bases at J, with 13 bases between.

This clonotype was seen only a few times. The chain is built from TRBV7-9 and TRBJ2-4; 9 bases agree with TRBD1. Trimming at V came to 4 bases and at J to 9 bases, leaving 7 bases not matched to a gene. The germline gives CDR1 SEHNR, CDR2 FQNEAQ (reference sequence). The CDR3 runs 14 residues. In DNA, the CDR3 is TGTGCCAGCAGCTCATCGGGACAGGGCGCCATTCAGTACTTC. It codes for CASSSSGQGAIQYF.

V and J are TRBV6-1 and TRBJ1-1, with D unresolved. Per the germline V gene, CDR1 is MNHNS and CDR2 is SASEGT. The CDR3 runs to 15 residues. V was trimmed by 2 bases and J by 0 bases, leaving 10 bases between them. The DNA of the CDR3 is TGTGCCAGCAGTGAATACGGACGGATGAACACTGAAGCTTTCTTT. Residues: CASSEYGRMNTEAFF.

This clonotype was picked up a small number of times. V and J are TRBV10-3 and TRBJ2-5; tentative D call: TRBD2 (5 bases). Germline V gene data show CDR1 as ENHRY and CDR2 as SYGVKD. V lost 3 bases, J lost 2 bases, and 10 bases lay in between. The CDR3 has 14 amino acids. The DNA for the CDR3 is TGTGCCATCAGTGATCCGGGGATTCAAGAGACCCAGTACTTC. This sequence encodes CAISDPGIQETQYF.

This clonotype was counted a few times. The genes are TRBV6-2 or TRBV6-3 and TRBJ1-5; D uncertain. V lost 2 bases, J lost 5 bases, and 7 bases lay in between. The CDR3 totals 13 residues. Germline V lookup: CDR1 MNHEY, CDR2 SVGEGT. The DNA for the CDR3 is TGTGCCAGCAGTTACGGGGAATATCAGCCCCAGCATTTT. This encodes CASSYGEYQPQHF.

In its sample, this clonotype was seen many times. V and J are TRBV7-2 and TRBJ2-1; D might be TRBD1 (6 bases). V shed 4 bases and J shed 6 bases, with 13 bases lying between them. Per the germline V gene, CDR1 is SGHTA and CDR2 is FQGNSA. There are 14 residues in the CDR3. CDR3 sequence reads: CASSSIGTPNEQFF. CDR3 coding DNA: TGTGCCAGCAGCTCCATCGGGACACCCAATGAGCAGTTCTTC.

The chain employs TRBV28 and TRBJ1-1; D may be TRBD1 (6 bases). The CDR3 totals 15 residues. Trimming cost V 4 bases and J 5 bases, with 17 bases left between them. CDR1 is MDHEN, CDR2 SYDVKM, per germline. CDR3 loop: CASSSRGAGLTEAFF. The DNA for the CDR3 is TGTGCCAGCAGTTCCAGGGGCGCGGGGTTGACTGAAGCTTTCTTT.